This T cell receptor (beta chain) was sequenced during a study of T-cell reconstitution after alpha-beta-depleted transplantation in children. Study-wide findings and caveats: It was newly produced T cells that mostly accounted for T-cell counts and diversity one year after transplant.

The library targeted TCRbeta and was prepared with unique molecular identifiers. MiXCR, run by TCRdb on the PCR reads, gives a single entry per CDR3 protein. The table includes 500,000 to 650,000 distinct CDR3 sequences, about an eighth detected once. On this clonotype: Its antigen is as yet unknown.

V lost 5 bases and J 4 bases, leaving 17 bases between the germline ends. The CDR3 has 16 amino acids. CDR1 and CDR2 from the germline V gene are SGHTA and FQGNSA. This receptor was obtained from a female patient aged 2-15 years who had a stem cell transplant for aplastic anemia, so the T cells may come from the graft donor. The V call is TRBV7-2, the J call TRBJ1-4; possibly TRBD1 for D (6 bases). Sample: PBMCs, mostly from graft donor cells, taken 180 days after TCRalphabeta/CD19-depleted stem cell transplant. The CDR3 sequence is CASSPRWGRVNEKLFF. The CDR3 DNA follows: TGTGCCAGCAGCCCACGGTGGGGGCGCGTTAATGAAAAACTGTTTTTT.